This T cell receptor beta chain was identified in a study of control samples from healthy donors and cancer patients. The protocol was immunoSEQ multiplex PCR, while the TCRdb copy is restricted to in-frame clones and leaves out a portion. The profile shows roughly 450,000 clones, around 90% of them singletons. Germline CDR1 and CDR2: SGDLS and YYNGEE. V dropped 4 bases and J dropped 0 bases, with 17 bases sitting between them. This CDR3 has 17 amino acids. The sequencing sample was made of PBMCs. The TCR was taken from a man aged 35 to 55 with head and neck cancer. The rearrangement uses TRBV9 and TRBJ1-3; a possible D gene is TRBD1 (6 bases). CDR3 loop: CASSPQGFWNSGNTIYF. CDR3 in DNA: TGTGCCAGCAGCCCCCAGGGGTTCTGGAACTCTGGAAACACCATATATTTT.